Described below is a single TCR beta chain sequence and its context. Antigen unknown. This sample is part of a study of Ad26.COV2.S vaccination and SARS-CoV-2 variants. Findings and limits, study-wide: Vaccine recipients and placebo recipients showed similar non-spike TCR breadth. After vaccination, substantial breadth of spike-specific CD8+ and CD4+ responses was reported.

This table comes from immunoSEQ multiplex PCR, and its TCRdb copy is limited to in-frame clones, with some not included. This sample has about 350,000 clones, with about 88% found just once. Treatment of the sample: about 20 received Ad26.COV2.S at low or high dose, single or two shots; roughly five received placebo; per-sample allocation not given. The investigators took samples on day 63 after the first vaccine or placebo injection. Based in Boston, the donor was an adult of 18-55 years. Wuhan-strain spike was delivered by a replication-incompetent Ad26 vector. The origin of this receptor is a person between 18 and 59 years old who received the Ad26.COV2.S COVID-19 vaccine or a placebo. The material was peripheral blood, obtained in a trial of Ad26.COV2.S vaccine versus placebo.

CDR3 in amino acids: CASSTGGGTTEAFF. For the CDR3, the DNA is TGTGCCAGCAGCACCGGGGGGGGAACCACTGAAGCTTTCTTT. V usage is TRBV5-4 and J usage is TRBJ1-1, with D perhaps TRBD1 (5 bases). CDR1 is SGHNT, CDR2 YYREEE, per germline (reference sequence). Deletions cut 4 bases from V and 4 bases from J, with 14 bases between. The CDR3 covers 14 residues.